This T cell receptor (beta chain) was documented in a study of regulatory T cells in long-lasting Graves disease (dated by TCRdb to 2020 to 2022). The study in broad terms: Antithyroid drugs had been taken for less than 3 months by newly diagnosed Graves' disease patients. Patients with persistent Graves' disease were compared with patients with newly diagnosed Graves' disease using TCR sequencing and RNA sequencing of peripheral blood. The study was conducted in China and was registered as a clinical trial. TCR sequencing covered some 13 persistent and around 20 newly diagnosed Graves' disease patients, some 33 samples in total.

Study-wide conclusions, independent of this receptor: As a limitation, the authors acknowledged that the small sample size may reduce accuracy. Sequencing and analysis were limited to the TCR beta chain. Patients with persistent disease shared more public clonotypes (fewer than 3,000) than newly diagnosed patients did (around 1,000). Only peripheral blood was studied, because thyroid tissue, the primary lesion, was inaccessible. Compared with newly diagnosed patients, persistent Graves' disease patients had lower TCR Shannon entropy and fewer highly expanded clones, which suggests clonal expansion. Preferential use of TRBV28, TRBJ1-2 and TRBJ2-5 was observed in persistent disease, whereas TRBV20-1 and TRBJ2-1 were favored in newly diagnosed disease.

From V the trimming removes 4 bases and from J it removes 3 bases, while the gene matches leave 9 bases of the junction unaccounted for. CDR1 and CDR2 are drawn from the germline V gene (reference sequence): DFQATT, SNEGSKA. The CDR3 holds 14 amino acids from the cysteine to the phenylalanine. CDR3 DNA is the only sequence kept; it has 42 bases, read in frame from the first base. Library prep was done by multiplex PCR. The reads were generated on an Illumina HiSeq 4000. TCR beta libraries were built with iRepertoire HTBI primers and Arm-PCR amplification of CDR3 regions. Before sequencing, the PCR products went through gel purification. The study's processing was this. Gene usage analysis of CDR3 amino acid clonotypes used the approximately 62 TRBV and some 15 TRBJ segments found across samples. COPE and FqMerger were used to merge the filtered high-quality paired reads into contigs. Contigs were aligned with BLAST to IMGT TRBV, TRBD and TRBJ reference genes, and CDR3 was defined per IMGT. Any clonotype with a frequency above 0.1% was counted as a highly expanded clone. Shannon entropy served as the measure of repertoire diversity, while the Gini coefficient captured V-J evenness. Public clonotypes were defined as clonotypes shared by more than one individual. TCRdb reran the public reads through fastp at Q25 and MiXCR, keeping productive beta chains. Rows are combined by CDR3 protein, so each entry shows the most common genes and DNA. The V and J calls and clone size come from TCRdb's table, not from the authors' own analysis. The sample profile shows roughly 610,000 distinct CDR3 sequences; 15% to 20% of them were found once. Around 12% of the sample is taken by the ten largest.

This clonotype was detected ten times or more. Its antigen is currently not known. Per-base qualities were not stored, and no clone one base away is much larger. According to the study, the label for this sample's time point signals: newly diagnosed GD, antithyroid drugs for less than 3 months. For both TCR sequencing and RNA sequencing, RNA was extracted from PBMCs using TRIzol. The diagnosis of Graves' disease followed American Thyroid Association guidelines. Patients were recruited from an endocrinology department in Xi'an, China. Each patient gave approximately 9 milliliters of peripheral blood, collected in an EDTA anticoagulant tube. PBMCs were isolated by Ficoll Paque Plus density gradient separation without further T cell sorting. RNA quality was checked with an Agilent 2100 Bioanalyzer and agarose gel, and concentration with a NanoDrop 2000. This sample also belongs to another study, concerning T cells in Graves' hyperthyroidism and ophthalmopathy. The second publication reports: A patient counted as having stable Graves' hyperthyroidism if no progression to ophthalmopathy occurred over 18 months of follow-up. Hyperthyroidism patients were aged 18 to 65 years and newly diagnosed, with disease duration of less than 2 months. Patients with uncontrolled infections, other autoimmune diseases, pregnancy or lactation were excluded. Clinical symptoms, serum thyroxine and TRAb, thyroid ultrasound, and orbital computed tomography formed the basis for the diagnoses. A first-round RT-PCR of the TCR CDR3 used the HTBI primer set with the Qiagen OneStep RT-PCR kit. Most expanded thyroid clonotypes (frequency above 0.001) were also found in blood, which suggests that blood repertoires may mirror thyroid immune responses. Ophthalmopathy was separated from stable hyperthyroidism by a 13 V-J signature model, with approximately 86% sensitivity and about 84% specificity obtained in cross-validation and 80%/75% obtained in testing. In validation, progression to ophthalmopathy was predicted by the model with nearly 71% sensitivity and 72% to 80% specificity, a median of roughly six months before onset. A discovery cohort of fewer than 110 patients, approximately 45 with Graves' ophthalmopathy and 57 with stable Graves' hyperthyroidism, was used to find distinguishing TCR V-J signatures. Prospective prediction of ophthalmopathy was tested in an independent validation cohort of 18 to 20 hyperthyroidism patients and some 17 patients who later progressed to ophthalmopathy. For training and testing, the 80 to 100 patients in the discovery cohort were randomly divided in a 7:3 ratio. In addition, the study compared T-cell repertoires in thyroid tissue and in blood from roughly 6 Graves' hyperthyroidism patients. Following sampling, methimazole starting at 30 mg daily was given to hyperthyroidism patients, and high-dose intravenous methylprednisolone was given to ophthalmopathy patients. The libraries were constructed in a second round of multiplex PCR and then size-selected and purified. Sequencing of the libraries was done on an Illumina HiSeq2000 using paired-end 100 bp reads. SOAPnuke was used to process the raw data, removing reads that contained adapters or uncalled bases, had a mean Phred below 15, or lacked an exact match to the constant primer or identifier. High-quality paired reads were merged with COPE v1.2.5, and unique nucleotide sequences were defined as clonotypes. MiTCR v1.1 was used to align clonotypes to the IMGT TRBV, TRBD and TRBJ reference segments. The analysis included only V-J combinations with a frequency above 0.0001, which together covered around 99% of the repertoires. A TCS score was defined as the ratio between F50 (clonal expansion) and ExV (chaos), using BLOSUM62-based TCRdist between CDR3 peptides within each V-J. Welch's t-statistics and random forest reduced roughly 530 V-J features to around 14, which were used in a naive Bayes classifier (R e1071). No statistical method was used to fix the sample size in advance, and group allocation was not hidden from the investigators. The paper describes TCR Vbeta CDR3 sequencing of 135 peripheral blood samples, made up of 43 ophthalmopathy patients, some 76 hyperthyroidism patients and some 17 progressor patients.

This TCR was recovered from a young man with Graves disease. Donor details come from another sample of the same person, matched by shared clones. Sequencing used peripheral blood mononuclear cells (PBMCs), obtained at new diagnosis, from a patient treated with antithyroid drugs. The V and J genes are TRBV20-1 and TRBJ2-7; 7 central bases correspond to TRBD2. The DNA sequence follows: TGCAGTGCTAAAACTAGCGCCACGCACTACGAGCAGTACTTC. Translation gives CSAKTSATHYEQYF.